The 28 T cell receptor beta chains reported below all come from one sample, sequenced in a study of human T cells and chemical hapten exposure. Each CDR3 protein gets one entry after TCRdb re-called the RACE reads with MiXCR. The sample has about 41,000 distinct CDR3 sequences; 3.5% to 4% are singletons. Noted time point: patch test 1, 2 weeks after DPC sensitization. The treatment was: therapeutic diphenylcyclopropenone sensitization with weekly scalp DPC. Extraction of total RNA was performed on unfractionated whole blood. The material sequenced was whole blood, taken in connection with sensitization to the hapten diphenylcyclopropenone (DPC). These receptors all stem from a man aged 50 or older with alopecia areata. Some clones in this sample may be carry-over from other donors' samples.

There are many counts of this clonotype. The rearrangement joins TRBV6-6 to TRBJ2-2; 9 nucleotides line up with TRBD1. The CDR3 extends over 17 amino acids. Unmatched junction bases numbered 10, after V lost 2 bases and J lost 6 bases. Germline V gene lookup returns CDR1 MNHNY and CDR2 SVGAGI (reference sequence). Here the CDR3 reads CASSYLPGTGSAGELFF. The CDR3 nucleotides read TGTGCCAGCAGTTACCTCCCCGGGACAGGGTCCGCCGGGGAGCTGTTTTTT.

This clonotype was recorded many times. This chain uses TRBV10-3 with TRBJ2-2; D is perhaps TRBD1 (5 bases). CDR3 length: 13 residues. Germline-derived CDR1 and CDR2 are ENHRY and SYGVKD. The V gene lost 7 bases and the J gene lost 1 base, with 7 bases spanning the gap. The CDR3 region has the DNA TGTGCCATCATCGGACAGAACACCGGGGAGCTGTTTTTT. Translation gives CAIIGQNTGELFF.

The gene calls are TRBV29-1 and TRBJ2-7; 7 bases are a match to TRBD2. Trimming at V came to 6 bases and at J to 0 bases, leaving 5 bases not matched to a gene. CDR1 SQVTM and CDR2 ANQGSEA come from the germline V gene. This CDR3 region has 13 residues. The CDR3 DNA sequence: TGCAGCGTCGGGGGGACGGACTCCTACGAGCAGTACTTC. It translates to CSVGGTDSYEQYF.

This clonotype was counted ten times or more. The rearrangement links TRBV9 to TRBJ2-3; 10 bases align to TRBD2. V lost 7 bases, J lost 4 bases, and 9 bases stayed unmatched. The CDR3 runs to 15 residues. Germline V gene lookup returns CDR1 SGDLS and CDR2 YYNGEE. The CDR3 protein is CASAGLAARADTQYF. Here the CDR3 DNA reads TGTGCCAGCGCCGGACTAGCGGCCCGCGCAGATACGCAGTATTTT.

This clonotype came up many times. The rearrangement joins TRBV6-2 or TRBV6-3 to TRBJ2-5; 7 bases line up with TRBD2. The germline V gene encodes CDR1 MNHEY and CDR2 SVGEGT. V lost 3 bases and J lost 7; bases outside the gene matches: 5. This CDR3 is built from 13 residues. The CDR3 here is CASSYGREGTQYF. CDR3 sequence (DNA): TGTGCCAGCAGTTATGGCAGGGAGGGGACCCAGTACTTC.

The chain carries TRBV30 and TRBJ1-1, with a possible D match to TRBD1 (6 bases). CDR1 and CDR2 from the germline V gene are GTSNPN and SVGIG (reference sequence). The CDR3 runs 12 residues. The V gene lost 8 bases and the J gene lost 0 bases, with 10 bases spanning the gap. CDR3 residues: CARDKMNTEAFF. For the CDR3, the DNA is TGTGCCCGGGACAAGATGAACACTGAAGCTTTCTTT.

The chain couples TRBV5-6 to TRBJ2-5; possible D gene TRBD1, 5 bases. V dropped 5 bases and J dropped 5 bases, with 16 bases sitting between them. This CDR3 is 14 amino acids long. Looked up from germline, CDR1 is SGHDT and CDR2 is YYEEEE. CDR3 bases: TGTGCCAGCAGTTACCCCGGTCAGGGTGAGACCCAGTACTTC. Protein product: CASSYPGQGETQYF.

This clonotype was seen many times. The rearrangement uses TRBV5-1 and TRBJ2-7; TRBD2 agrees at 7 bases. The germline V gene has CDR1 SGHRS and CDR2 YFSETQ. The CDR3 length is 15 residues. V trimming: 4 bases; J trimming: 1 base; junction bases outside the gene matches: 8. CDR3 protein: CASSPGGLRSYEQYF. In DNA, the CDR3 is TGCGCCAGCAGCCCGGGGGGACTGCGGTCCTACGAGCAGTACTTC.

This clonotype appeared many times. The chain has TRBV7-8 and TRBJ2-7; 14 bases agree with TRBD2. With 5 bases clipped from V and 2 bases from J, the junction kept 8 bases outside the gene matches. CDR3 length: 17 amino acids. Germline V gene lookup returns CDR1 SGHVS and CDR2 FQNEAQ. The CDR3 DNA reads TGTGCCAGCAGCGTCGACAGGGGACTAGCGGGAGCCTACGAGCAGTACTTC. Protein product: CASSVDRGLAGAYEQYF.

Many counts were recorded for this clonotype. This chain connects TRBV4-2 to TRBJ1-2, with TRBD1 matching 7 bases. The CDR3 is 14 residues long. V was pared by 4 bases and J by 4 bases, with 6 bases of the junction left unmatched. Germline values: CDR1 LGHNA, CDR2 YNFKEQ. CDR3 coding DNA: TGTGCCAGCAGCCCCGGACAGGATACCTATGGCTACACCTTC. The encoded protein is CASSPGQDTYGYTF.

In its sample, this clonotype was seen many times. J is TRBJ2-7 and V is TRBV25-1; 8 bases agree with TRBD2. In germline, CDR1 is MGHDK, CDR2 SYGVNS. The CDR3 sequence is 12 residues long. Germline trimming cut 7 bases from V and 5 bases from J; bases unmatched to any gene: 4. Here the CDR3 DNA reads TGTGCCAGCAACGGGAGGGCGGACGAGCAGTACTTC. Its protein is CASNGRADEQYF.

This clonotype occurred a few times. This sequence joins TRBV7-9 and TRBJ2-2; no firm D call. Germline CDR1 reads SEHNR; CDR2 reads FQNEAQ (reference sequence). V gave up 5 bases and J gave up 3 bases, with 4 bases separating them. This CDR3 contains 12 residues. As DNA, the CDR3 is TGTGCCAGCAGCATCGACACCGGGGAGCTGTTTTTT. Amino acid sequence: CASSIDTGELFF.

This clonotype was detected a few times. This CDR3 is CASSFSDRGREKLFF. DNA of the CDR3: TGTGCCAGCAGTTTTTCGGACAGGGGGCGTGAAAAACTGTTTTTT. This chain connects TRBV27 to TRBJ1-4; 11 bases match TRBD1. The V gene's germline CDR1 is MNHEY and CDR2 SMNVEV (reference sequence). The junction had 4 bases not matched to a gene; V was cut back by 3 bases and J by 7 bases. The CDR3 has 15 amino acids.

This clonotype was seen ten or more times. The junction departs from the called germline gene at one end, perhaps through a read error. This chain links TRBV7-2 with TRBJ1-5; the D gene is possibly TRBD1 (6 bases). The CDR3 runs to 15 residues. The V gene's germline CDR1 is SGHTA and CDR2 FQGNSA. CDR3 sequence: CASSLVQGGNQLQHF. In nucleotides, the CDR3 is TGTGCCAGCAGCTTAGTACAGGGTGGCAATCAGCTCCAGCATTTT.

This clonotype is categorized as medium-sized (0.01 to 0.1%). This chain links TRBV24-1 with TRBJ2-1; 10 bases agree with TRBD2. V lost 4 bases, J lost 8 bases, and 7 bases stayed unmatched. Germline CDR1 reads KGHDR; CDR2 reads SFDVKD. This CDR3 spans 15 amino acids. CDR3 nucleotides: TGTGCCACCAGTGAACCAGCGGGAGGGTTCGATGAGCAGTTCTTC. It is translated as CATSEPAGGFDEQFF.

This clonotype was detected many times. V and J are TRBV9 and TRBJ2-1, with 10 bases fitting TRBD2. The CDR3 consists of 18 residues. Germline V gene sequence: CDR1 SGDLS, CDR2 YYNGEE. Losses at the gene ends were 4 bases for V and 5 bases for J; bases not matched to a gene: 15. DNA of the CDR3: TGTGCCAGCAGCCCACTACCTAGCGGGAGAGTTCCCAACAATGAGCAGTTCTTC. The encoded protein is CASSPLPSGRVPNNEQFF.

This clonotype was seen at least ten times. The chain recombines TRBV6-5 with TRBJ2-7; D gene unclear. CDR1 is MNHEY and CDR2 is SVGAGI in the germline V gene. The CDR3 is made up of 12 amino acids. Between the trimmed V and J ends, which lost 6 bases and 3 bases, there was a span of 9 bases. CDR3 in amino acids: CASRDGLYEQYF. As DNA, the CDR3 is TGTGCCAGCAGGGATGGTCTCTACGAGCAGTACTTC.

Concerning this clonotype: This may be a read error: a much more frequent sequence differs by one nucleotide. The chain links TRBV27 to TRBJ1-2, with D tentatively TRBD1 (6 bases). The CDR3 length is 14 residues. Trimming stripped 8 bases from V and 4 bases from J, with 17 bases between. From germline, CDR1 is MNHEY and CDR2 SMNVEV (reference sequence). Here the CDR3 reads CASGRTGILYGYTF. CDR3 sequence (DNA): TGTGCCAGCGGGAGAACAGGGATTCTCTATGGCTACACCTTC.

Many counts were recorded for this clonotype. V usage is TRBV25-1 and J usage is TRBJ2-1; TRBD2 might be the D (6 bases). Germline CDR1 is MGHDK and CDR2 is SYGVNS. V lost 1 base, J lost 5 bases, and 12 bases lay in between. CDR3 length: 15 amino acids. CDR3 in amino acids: CASSEFPGVNNEQFF. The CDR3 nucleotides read TGTGCCAGCAGTGAATTCCCGGGAGTGAACAATGAGCAGTTCTTC.

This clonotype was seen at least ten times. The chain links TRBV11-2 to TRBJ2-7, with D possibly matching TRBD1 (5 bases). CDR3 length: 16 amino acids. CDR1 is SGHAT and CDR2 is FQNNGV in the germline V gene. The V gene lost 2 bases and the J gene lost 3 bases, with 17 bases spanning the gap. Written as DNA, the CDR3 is TGTGCCAGCAGCTTAATGGGGCGGCACAAGGACTACGAGCAGTACTTC. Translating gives CASSLMGRHKDYEQYF.

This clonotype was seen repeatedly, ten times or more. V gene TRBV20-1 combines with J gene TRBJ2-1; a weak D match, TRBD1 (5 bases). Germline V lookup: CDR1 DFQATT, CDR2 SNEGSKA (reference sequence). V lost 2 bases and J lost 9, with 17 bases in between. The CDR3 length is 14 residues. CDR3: CSARNPYPQVEQFF. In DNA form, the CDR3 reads TGCAGTGCTAGAAACCCCTACCCACAGGTTGAGCAGTTCTTC.

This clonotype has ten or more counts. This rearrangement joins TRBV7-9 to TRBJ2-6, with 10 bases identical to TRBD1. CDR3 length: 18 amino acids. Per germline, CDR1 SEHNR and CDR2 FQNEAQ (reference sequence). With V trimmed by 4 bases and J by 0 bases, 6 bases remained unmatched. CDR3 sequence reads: CASSSFGDRGSGANVLTF. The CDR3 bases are TGTGCCAGCAGCTCGTTTGGGGACAGGGGCTCTGGGGCCAACGTCCTGACTTTC. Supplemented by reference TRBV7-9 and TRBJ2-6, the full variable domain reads DTGVSQNPRHKITKRGQNVTFRCDPISEHNRLYWYRQTLGQGPEFLTYFQNEAQLEKSRLLSDRFSAERPKGSFSTLEIQRTEQGDSAMYLCASSSFGDRGSGANVLTFGAGSRLTVL.

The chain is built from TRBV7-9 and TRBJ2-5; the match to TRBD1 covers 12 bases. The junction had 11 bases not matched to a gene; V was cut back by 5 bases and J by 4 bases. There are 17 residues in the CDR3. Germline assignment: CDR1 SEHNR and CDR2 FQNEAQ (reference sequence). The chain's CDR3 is CASSLHSGQGAAETQYF. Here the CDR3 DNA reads TGTGCCAGCAGCCTTCACTCGGGACAGGGGGCCGCAGAGACCCAGTACTTC.

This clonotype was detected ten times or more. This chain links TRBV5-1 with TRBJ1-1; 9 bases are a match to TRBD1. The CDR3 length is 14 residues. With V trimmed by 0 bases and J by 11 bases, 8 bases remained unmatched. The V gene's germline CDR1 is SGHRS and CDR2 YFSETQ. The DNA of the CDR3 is TGCGCCAGCAGCTTGGGGGGACAGGGCCGTTTCGCTTTCTTT. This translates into CASSLGGQGRFAFF.

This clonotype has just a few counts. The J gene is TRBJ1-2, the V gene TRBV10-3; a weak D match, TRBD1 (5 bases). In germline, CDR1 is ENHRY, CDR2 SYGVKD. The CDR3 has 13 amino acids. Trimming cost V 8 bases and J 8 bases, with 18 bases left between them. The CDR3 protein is CAILERGAGGYTF. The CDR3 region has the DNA TGTGCCATCCTGGAACGAGGGGCGGGCGGCTACACCTTC.

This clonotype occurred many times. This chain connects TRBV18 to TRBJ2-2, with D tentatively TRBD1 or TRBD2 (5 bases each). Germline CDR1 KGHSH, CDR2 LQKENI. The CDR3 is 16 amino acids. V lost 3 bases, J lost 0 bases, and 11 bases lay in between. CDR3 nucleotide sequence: TGTGCCAGCTCACCGGGGGACGCTGCGAACACCGGGGAGCTGTTTTTT. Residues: CASSPGDAANTGELFF.

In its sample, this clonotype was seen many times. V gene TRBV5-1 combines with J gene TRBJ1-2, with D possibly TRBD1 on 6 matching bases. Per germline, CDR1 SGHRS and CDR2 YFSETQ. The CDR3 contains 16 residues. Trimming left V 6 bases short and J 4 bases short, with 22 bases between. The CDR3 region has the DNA TGCGCCAGCACCGTCATCGCGGGGGGGCTATCCTATGGCTACACCTTC. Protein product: CASTVIAGGLSYGYTF.

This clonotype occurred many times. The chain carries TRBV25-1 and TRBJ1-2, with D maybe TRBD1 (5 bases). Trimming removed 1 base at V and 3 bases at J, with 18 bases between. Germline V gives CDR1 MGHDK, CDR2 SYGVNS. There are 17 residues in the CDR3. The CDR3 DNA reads TGTGCCAGCAGTGAATTCAGTGGGGCAGGAATTCACTATGGCTACACCTTC. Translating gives CASSEFSGAGIHYGYTF.